This T cell receptor beta chain came from a study of CD8 T cells in Susac syndrome. The RNA input was roughly 0.5 to 1 ug, and it was reverse transcribed with random hexamers. TCRdb reprocessed the immunoSEQ multiplex PCR reads via MiXCR and lists one record per CDR3 protein. The sample has 150,000 to 180,000 distinct CDR3 sequences, around 95% seen once; the top ten hold 0.14% to 0.15%. This CDR3 is 14 amino acids long. Trimming took off 7 bases at V and 6 bases at J, with 18 bases between the two ends. CDR1 and CDR2 (germline): SEHNR, FQNEAQ (reference sequence). The receptor comes from a human donor with multiple sclerosis. The V and J genes are TRBV7-9 and TRBJ1-2; D is ambiguous. The source material was CD8+ T cells from PBMCs. DNA of the CDR3: TGTGCCAGCACCCTTATCACCGCTGATGATGGCTACACCTTC. This codes for CASTLITADDGYTF.